This T cell receptor (beta chain) is drawn from a study of cytomegalovirus exposure and HLA in healthy donors (dated 2017 in TCRdb). Turning to the overall study: In an earlier analysis of under 600 of the donors, approximately 260 Gb of sequence data and 90 million to 130 million unique TCR beta sequences from 150 million to 200 million T cells were reported. The genetic ancestry cluster associated with self-reported Caucasian donors included around four fifths of the 300 to 400 genotyped donors. Across about 370 genotyped donors of the cohort, an average of roughly 200,000 unique TCR beta nucleotide sequences per donor were sequenced, and 15% to 20% of those sequences were non-productive. In addition to the first cohort of approximately 650 subjects, a separate validation cohort of approximately 130 different subjects was used. The study used immunosequencing to profile the T cell repertoires of about 670 subjects and linked those repertoires to cytomegalovirus serostatus. Donor age, sex, ethnicity and CMV serostatus were compiled together with the repertoire data. Because of strong linkage in the cohort, five DR-DQ haplotypes were treated as single units for association and clustering. In a later analysis, previously published TCR beta repertoires from roughly 710 donors were re-analyzed and high-resolution HLA genotyping was added so that TCR occurrence patterns could be studied. An early release that covered fewer than 800 HLA-typed donors contained around 300 gigabases of sequencing data and around 85 million unique TCR sequences. Rather than using new phenotypic data, the later analysis identified candidate immune exposures from TCR beta sequences and from how often those sequences occurred across donors. An earlier analysis of approximately 630 of the donors applied high-throughput TCR beta sequencing to assess whether each TCR beta V gene segment acted as functional or pseudogenic. Every discovery cohort repertoire had been produced on one sequencing platform. A later genetic analysis took genome-wide SNP genotypes for 398 of the 666 donors and used that subset as a discovery cohort. HLA typing covered class I and class II loci at four-digit resolution. Typing coverage differed by locus: A, B, C, DRB1 and DQB1 were typed in roughly 629-630 donors, DQA1 in 500 to 550, DPA1 in 606, and DPB1 in approximately 450. The aim of the study was to test whether cataloging public T cell receptors could identify signatures of past pathogen exposure. High-throughput TCR immunosequencing, statistical association of individual TCRs with disease status, and machine learning were combined to predict cytomegalovirus infection status. Broad study findings and their caveats: Immune exposure information for the cohort was limited to CMV serostatus. A later analysis found that HLA-associated TCR beta chains were more clonally expanded and had lower generation probabilities than equally common non-associated chains. According to the authors, the approach could potentially be generalized to other disease states and immunological phenotypes. The study gave a list of some 150 TCR beta chains associated with cytomegalovirus. In a later analysis, the rate of TCR association differed among HLA loci, with DRB1 alleles having the most associated TCRs and HLA-C alleles having the fewest. Cytomegalovirus status was reported to be diagnosed by the classifier with high specificity and sensitivity in both the original and validation cohorts. According to a later genetic analysis, donors in an Asian-associated ancestry cluster had fewer N-insertions in productive TCRs than the approximately 630-donor mean. A later analysis associated around 16,000 TCR beta sequences with specific HLA alleles at a false discovery rate of 0.05. Some 16 rarely observed V segments, including chromosome 9 orphons, were excluded from the earlier analysis of just under 600 of the donors because counts were too low. Correlated functional status among segregating V segments might reflect linkage disequilibrium, but an unknown experimental factor could not be ruled out. Only TCR beta chains were sequenced in this cohort, and the absence of alpha or paired-chain data limited detectable features. A cluster of highly shared sequence variants was judged likely to be a technical artifact of the sequencing pipeline. When HLA alleles, especially DR and DQ, strongly co-occurred, TCR associations were difficult to assign to individual alleles. In an earlier analysis of fewer than 750 of the donors, most TCR beta V segments were observed in productive rearrangements about 87% or about 30% of the time, broadly matching IMGT annotations. A further reported finding was that TCR beta sequences accurately predicted the HLA-A and HLA-B alleles for most subjects in the first cohort. In vitro tests confirmed that a few of the cytomegalovirus-associated TCR beta chains recognize cytomegalovirus antigens. Most CMV-associated TCR beta chains appeared to be HLA-restricted in a later analysis, and the HLA associations seemed to be driven largely by CMV exposure. In a later genetic analysis, a missense DCLRE1C variant was associated with V-gene and J-gene trimming of TCR beta chains, and the association was replicated in an independent cohort. Roughly uniform sequencing depth across donors was assumed in presence/absence analyses, although this assumption may not hold. Because HLA typing was unavailable for some donors at each locus, only the typed subset was used in association tests. In a later analysis, several top co-occurrence clusters were reported to appear linked to parvovirus B19, influenza, CMV and Epstein-Barr virus. Most TCR sequences were observed very rarely across donors, whereas some public TCRs were present in many individuals. Some IMGT-functional V segments, including TRBV6-2 and TRBV6-3, could not be told apart with the 87-base-pair reads, so those segments were excluded.

Library prep was done by the immunoSEQ multiplex PCR assay. For the multiplex PCR, a mixture combining 60 forward primers for TCR Vbeta segments and 13 reverse primers for TCR Jbeta segments was used. The CDR3 region of rearranged TCR beta genes was amplified from genomic DNA with a multiplex PCR assay. The Illumina HiSeq System was used to sequence the amplified TCR beta libraries as 87-base-pair reads. In the paper's pipeline: A later analysis counted approximately 76 million unique TCR beta chains across the approximately 700 repertoires, and some 11 million of these chains were shared by at least two donors. Raw reads were error-corrected and collapsed into unique sequences by a nearest-neighbor algorithm in which closely related sequences were merged to remove PCR and sequencing errors. To assign V, D and J gene segments, CDR3 sequences were aligned to IMGT reference sequences. For a sequence to be retained, at least a six-nucleotide match to both a V gene segment and a J gene segment was required. A rearrangement was called productive if the CDR3 had no stop codons and remained in frame with V and J, and every other rearrangement was called non-productive. Following IMGT convention, CDR3 was defined as the stretch from the second conserved V-encoded cysteine up to the conserved J-encoded phenylalanine. Sequences without an unambiguous match to a single V gene segment were excluded from the earlier analysis of about 630 of the donors. In an earlier analysis of 450 to 700 of the donors, V segments were called functional above 56.7% productive rearrangements and were called segregating when the between-donor standard deviation exceeded 5%. A statistical classification framework was built to diagnose cytomegalovirus status from the catalog of TCR beta chain sequences. In a later analysis, V and J genes were assigned by comparing TCR nucleotide sequences against IMGT/GENE-DB human TR gene sequences. Using the TCRdist pipeline, a later analysis assigned CDR3 sequences along with most-parsimonious VDJ recombination scenarios. In a later analysis, each TCR beta chain was defined by its CDR3 amino acid sequence together with its V-gene family, and reads without a unique V-gene family were excluded. To address suspected cross-contamination and a sequencing artifact, a later analysis removed 550 to 750 highly shared, low-generation-probability nucleotide sequences. For each public chain, a later analysis derived a clonal expansion index from normalized ranks of inferred template counts within each repertoire. A later analysis computed generation probabilities with a VDJ recombination model fitted to out-of-frame rearrangements, and checked the results against IGoR. Hypergeometric tests were used in a later analysis to score TCR-TCR, TCR-HLA and TCR-CMV co-occurrence, with a repertoire-size bias correction applied to the TCR pairs. False discovery rates were estimated in a later analysis by permuting HLA or CMV assignments 20 times. In a later analysis, co-occurring TCRs were grouped with DBSCAN, and TCRdist sequence similarity was added when clustering was performed within HLA-allele-positive subsets. Repertoires with fewer than 30,000 or more than 120,000 public chains, plus five repertoires with anomalous nucleotide sharing, were excluded from co-occurrence clustering. TCRdb obtained this table from immuneACCESS and retained in-frame rearrangements with V and J assigned. These tables miss some clones; where compared with another copy, unresolved V genes account for less than half of the shortfall, and the remainder is unexplained. V, J and clone size derive from that table, while D and trimming were established from the DNA sequence. This sample's table has entries for 34,000 or so clones. The ten biggest clones cover less than 2% of the sample.

The CDR3 has 15 amino acids, counting the end cysteine and phenylalanine. This entry keeps only the CDR3 DNA: 45 bases, framed from base 1. The germline V gene encodes CDR1 MDHEN and CDR2 SYDVKM. V drops 8 bases and J drops 0 bases, leaving 13 bases in between. The cohort comprised under 700 healthy bone marrow donors. Cohort members were all nominally healthy when sampled, although unrecorded immune exposures were likely present. The donor was CMV seropositive and belonged to the group of 270 or so seropositive cohort members. A peripheral blood sample was collected from each donor, and TCR beta sequencing was performed on peripheral blood mononuclear cells. The Qiagen DNeasy Blood Extraction Kit was used to extract genomic DNA from the blood cell samples. As for this clone: There is no known antigen for this receptor.

The sample taken for sequencing was PBMCs. The chain couples TRBV28 to TRBJ1-4, and perhaps TRBD1 as D gene, on 5 matching bases. This clonotype was sampled from a woman aged 40 to 50 in good health and CMV-seropositive. The DNA sequence is given as TGTGCCAGCTGGGGCAGTCTGGCAACTAATGAAAAACTGTTTTTT. Translated, it gives CASWGSLATNEKLFF.